This TCR beta chain comes out of a study of control samples from healthy donors and cancer patients. The repertoire was sequenced with immunoSEQ multiplex PCR; TCRdb's copy has only in-frame clones and lacks some. The sample has about 76,000 clones, about nine tenths seen once. The CDR3 is 17 amino acids in total, end residues counted. About this clone itself: No DNA is shown, since the ends of the CDR3 on it are uncertain; the CDR3 is the one TCRdb lists.

This sequence joins TRBV1 and TRBJ1-3. TRBV1 is classified as a pseudogene. The sequence was obtained from a woman between 50 and 59 years old with colorectal cancer. Sequencing was done on a sample of PBMCs. This chain's CDR3 is CTSSQDWGRGSGNTIYF.